This T cell receptor beta chain is drawn from a study of human T cells and chemical hapten exposure. Study-level information: Patch tests of 0.01% DPC on the upper back were read at 6 days.

Time point reported: patch test 2, 6 weeks after DPC sensitization. Treatment defined: therapeutic diphenylcyclopropenone sensitization with weekly scalp DPC. Extraction yielded total RNA from whole blood (unfractionated). Each CDR3 protein is one row after TCRdb ran MiXCR on the RACE reads. This sample has some 99,000 distinct CDR3 sequences, with approximately 8.8% found just once. Comment on this clonotype: This could be a read error, since a much larger clone is one nucleotide away.

Germline V CDR1 and CDR2: SGHRS, YFSETQ. Trimming took 0 bases from V and 5 from J; bases not matched to a gene: 13. The CDR3 is 17 residues long. Sequencing used whole blood, obtained in connection with sensitization to the hapten diphenylcyclopropenone (DPC). This TCR came from a woman between 35 and 50 years old with alopecia areata. Some clones in this sample may be carry-over from other donors' samples. The chain recombines TRBV5-1 with TRBJ2-7, with 8 bases aligning to TRBD1. This chain's CDR3 is CASSLASAQGARHEQYF. The DNA for the CDR3 is TGCGCCAGCAGCTTGGCTTCGGCCCAGGGGGCGCGCCACGAGCAGTACTTC.